This record concerns one TCR beta chain sequence. The CDR3 is 15 residues long. Germline CDR1 ENHRY, CDR2 SYGVKD. Losses at the gene ends were 5 bases for V and 5 bases for J; bases not matched to a gene: 8. This record belongs to a study of blood T cell repertoires in COVID-19. At the level of the study: Donors in the United States, Italy and Spain gave samples during acute or convalescent COVID-19. T cells, B-cell-depleted T cells, or PBMCs supplied cDNA or gDNA.

Authors' methods: Researchers report that nucleated cell counts were estimated from reference gene primer amplification. The table came from immunoSEQ multiplex PCR; TCRdb's copy has only in-frame clones and leaves some out. V, J and clone size reflect that table, while D and trimming were determined from the DNA. The sample has about 66,000 clones, approximately 89% seen once; the top ten hold over 1.2%. The chain carries TRBV10-3 and TRBJ1-2, with 10 bases aligning to TRBD1. The TCR was taken from a man aged 60 to 69 with acute or convalescent COVID-19. The specimen sequenced was peripheral blood. The CDR3 loop is CAISSPGQGIYGYTF. Here the CDR3 DNA reads TGTGCCATCAGTTCGCCGGGACAGGGGATATATGGCTACACCTTC.